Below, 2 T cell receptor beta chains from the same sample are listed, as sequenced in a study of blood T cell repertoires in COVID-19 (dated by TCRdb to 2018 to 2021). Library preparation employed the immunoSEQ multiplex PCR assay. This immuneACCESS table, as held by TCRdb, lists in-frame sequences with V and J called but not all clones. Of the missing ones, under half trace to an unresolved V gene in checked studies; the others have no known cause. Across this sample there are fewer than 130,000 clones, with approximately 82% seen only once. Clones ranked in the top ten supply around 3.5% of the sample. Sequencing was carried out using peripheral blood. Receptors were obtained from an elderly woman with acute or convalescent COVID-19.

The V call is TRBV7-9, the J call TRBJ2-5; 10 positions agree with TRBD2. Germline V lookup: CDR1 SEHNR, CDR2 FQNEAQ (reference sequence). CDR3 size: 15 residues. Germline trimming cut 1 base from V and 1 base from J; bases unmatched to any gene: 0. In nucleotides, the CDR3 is TGTGCCAGCAGCTTAGGGACTAGCGGCCAAGAGACCCAGTACTTC. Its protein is CASSLGTSGQETQYF. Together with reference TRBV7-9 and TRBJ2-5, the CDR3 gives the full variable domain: DTGVSQNPRHKITKRGQNVTFRCDPISEHNRLYWYRQTLGQGPEFLTYFQNEAQLEKSRLLSDRFSAERPKGSFSTLEIQRTEQGDSAMYLCASSLGTSGQETQYFGPGTRLLVL.

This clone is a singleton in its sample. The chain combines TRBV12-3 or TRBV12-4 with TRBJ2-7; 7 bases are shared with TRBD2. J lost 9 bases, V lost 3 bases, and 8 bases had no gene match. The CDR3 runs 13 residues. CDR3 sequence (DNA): TGTGCCAGCAGTTTTAGCCGGGAGCGGGGGCAGTACTTC. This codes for CASSFSRERGQYF.